This TCR beta chain was captured by sequencing in a study of T cell changes during pregnancy in multiple sclerosis. The table came from immunoSEQ multiplex PCR; TCRdb's copy has only in-frame clones and leaves some out. The repertoire includes under 50,000 clones, around 93% of them detected once, and approximately 4.3% sits in the top ten. Per germline, CDR1 MNHEY and CDR2 SMNVEV (reference sequence). With 7 bases clipped from V and 2 bases from J, the junction kept 11 bases outside the gene matches. This CDR3 comprises 15 residues. The sequencing used CD8+ T cells from peripheral blood mononuclear cells, collected in the first trimester of pregnancy. This clonotype originated in a female donor with multiple sclerosis, enrolled in a pregnancy study. V gene TRBV27 combines with J gene TRBJ2-7; 7 bases fit TRBD1. The CDR3, as DNA: TGTGCCAGCATTGGGCGACAGGGACAGACCTACGAGCAGTACTTC. Its translation is CASIGRQGQTYEQYF.